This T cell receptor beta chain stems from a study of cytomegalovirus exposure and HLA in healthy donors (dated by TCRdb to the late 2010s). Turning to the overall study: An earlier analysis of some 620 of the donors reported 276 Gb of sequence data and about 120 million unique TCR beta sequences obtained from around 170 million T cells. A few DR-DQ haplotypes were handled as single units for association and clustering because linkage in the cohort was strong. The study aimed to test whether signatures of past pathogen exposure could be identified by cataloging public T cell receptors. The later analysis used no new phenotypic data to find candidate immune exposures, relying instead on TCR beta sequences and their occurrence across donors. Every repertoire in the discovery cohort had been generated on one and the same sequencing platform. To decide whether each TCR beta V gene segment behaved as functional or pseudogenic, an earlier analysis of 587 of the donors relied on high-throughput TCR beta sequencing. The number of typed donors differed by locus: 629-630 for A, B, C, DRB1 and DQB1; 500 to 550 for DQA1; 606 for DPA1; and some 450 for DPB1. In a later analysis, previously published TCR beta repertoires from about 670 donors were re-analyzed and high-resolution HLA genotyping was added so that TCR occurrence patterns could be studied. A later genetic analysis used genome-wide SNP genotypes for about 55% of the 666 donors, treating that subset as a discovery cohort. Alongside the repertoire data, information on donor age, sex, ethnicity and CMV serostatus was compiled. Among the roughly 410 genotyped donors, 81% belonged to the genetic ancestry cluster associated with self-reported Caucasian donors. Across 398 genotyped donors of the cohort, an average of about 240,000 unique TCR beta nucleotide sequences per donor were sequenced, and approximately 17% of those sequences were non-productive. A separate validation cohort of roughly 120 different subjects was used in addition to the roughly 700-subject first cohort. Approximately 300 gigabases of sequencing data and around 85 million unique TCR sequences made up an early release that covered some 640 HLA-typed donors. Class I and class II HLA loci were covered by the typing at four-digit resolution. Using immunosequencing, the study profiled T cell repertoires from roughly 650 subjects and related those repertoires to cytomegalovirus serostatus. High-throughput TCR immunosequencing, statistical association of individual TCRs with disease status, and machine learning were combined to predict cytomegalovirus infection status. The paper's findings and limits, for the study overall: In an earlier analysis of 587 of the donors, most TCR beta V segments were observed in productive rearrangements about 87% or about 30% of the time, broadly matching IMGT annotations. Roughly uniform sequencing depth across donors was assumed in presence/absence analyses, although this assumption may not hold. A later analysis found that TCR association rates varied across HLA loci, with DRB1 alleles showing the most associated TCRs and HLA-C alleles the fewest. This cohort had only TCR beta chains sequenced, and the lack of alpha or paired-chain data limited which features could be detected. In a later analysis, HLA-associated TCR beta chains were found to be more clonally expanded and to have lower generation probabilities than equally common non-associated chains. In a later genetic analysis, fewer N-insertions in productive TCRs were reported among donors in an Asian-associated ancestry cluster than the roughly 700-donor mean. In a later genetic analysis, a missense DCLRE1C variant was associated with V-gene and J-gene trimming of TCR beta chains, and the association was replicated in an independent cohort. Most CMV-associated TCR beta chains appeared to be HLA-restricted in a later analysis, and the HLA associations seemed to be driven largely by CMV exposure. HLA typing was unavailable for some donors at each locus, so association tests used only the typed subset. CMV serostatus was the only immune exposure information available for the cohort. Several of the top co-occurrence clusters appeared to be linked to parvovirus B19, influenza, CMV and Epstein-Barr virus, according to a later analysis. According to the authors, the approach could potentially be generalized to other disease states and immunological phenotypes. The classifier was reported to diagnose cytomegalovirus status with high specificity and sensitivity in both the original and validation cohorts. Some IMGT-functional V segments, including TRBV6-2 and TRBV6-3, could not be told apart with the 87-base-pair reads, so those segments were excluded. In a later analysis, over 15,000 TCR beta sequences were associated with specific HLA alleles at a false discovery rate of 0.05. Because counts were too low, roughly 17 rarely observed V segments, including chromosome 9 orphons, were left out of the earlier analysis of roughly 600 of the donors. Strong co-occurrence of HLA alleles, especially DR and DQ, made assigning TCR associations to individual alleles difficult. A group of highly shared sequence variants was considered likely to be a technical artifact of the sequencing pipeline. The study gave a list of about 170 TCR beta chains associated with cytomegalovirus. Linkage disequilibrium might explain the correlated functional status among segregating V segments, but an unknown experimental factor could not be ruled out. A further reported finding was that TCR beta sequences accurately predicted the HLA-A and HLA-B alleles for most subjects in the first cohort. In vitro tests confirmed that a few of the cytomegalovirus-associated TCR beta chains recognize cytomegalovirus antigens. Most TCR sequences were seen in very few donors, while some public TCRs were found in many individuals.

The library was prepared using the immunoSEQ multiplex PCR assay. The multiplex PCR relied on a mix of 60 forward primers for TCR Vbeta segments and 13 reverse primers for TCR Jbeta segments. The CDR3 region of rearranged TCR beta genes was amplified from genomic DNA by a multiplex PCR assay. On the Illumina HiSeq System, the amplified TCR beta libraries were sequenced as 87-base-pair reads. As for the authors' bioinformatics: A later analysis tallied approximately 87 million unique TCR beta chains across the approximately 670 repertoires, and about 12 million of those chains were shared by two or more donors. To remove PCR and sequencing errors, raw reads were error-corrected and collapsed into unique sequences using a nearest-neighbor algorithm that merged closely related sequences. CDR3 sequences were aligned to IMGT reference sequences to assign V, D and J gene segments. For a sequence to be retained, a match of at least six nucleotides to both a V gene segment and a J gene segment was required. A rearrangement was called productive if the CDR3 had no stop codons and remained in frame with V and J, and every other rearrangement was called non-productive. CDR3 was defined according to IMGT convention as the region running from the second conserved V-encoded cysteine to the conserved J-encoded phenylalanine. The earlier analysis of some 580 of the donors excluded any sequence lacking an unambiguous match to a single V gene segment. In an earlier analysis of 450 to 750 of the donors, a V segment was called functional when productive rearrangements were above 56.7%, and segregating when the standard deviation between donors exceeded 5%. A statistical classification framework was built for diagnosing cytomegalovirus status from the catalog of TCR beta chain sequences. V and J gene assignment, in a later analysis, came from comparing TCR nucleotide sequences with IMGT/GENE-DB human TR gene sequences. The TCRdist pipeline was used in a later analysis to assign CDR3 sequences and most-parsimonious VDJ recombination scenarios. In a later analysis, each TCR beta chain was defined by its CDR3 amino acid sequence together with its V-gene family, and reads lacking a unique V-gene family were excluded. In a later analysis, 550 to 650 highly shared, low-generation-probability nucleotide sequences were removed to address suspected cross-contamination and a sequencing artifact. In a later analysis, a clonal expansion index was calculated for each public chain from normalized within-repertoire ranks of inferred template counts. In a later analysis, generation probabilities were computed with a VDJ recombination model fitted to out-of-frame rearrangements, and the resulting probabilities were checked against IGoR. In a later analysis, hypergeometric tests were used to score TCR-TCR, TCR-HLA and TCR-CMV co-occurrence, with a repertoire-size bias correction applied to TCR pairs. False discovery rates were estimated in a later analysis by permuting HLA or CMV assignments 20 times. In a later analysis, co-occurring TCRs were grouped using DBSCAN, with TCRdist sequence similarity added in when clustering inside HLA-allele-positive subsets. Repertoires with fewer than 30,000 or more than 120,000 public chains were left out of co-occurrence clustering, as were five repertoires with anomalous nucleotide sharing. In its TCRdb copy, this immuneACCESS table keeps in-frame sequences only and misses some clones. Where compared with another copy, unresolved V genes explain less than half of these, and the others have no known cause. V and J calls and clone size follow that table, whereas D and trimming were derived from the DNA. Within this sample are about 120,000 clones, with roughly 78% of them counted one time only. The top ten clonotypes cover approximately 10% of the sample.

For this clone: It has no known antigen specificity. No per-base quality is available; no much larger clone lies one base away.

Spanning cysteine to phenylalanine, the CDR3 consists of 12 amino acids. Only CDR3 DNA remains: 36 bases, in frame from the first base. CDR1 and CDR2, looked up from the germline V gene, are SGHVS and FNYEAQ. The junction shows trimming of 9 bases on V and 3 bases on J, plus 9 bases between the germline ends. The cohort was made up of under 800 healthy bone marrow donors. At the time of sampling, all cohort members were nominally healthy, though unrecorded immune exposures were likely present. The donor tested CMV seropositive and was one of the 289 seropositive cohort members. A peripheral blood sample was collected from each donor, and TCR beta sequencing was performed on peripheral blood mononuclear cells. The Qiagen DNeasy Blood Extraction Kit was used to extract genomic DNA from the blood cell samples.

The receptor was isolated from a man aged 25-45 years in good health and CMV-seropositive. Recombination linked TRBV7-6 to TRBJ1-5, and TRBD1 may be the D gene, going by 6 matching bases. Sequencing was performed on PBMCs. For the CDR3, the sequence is CARTGINQPQHF. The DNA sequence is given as TGTGCCAGAACAGGGATCAATCAGCCCCAGCATTTT.